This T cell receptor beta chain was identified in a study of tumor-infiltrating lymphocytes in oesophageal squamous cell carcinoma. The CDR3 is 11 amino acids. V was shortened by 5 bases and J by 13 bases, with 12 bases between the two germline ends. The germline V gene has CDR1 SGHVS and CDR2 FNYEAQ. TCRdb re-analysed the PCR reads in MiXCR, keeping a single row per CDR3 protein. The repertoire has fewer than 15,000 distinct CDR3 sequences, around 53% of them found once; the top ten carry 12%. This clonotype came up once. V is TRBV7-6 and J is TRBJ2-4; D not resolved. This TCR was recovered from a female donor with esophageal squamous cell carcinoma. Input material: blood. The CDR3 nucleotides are TGTGCCAGCAGCCTCCTTGGTAAGCAGTACTTC. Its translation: CASSLLGKQYF.